The next 16 T cell receptor beta chains were all read from a single sample in a study of T cells after posttransplantation cyclophosphamide. The table came from immunoSEQ multiplex PCR; TCRdb's copy has only in-frame clones and leaves some out. The sample contains tens of thousands of clones, none of them singletons. Material for sequencing was PBMCs. These receptors came from a woman aged 25 to 39 in good health and a related stem cell transplant donor.

At least ten counts were recorded for this clone. The chain carries TRBV5-1 and TRBJ2-3, with D maybe TRBD1 (6 bases). The germline V and J ends were trimmed by 0 bases and 4 bases, with 27 bases remaining between them. CDR1 and CDR2 from the germline V gene are SGHRS and YFSETQ. The CDR3 is 20 residues long. The CDR3 coding sequence is TGCGCCAGCAGCTTGGGGGAGAGTCGGCAGGGGAGATTTTTGGCAGATACGCAGTATTTT. Protein product: CASSLGESRQGRFLADTQYF.

At least ten counts were recorded for this clone. The rearrangement uses TRBV9 and TRBJ1-1, with a weak D call TRBD1 (6 bases). Between the trimmed V and J ends, which lost 3 bases and 2 bases, there was a span of 11 bases. CDR1 SGDLS and CDR2 YYNGEE come from the germline V gene. The length of the CDR3 is 14 residues. This CDR3 reads CASSADRINTEAFF. In DNA, the CDR3 is TGTGCCAGCAGCGCTGACAGGATTAACACTGAAGCTTTCTTT.

The CDR3 region has the DNA TGTGCCAGCAGTGACGGCCTAGCGGGAGATACGCAGTATTTT. It translates to CASSDGLAGDTQYF. The V and J genes are TRBV2 and TRBJ2-3; TRBD2 agrees at 8 bases. V lost 3 bases and J lost 5; bases outside the gene matches: 4. The CDR3 is 14 residues long. CDR1 is SNHLY, CDR2 FYNNEI, per germline.

Of note for this clone: The germline gene is not matched at one end of the junction; a read error may be the cause. The V call is TRBV5-4, the J call TRBJ1-1, with D perhaps TRBD1 (5 bases). The germline V gene encodes CDR1 SGHNT and CDR2 YYREEE (reference sequence). CDR3 length: 18 residues. The DNA for the CDR3 is TGTGCTAGCAGCTTGGCTATGGGCGGGGGTGCCTTGGGCACTGAAGCTTTCTTT. Translated: CASSLAMGGGALGTEAFF.

This clone was detected many times. The chain carries TRBV6-2 or TRBV6-3 and TRBJ2-7; a possible D gene is TRBD1 (6 bases). The CDR3 sequence is 12 residues long. Germline assignment: CDR1 MNHEY and CDR2 SVGEGT. The ends were cut back, 7 bases at V and 5 bases at J, with 12 bases in the middle. The DNA of the CDR3 is TGTGCCAGCACATGGGGGCCTAACGAGCAGTACTTC. Its protein product is CASTWGPNEQYF.

This clone has more than one count but fewer than ten. The chain carries TRBV15 and TRBJ2-7, with D tentatively TRBD1 (6 bases). Trimming pared 3 bases from V and 5 bases from J, leaving 14 bases between. Germline V gives CDR1 LNHNV, CDR2 YYDKDF (reference sequence). The CDR3 is made up of 14 amino acids. The CDR3 loop is CATSRRQAWNEQYF. CDR3 DNA sequence: TGTGCCACCAGCAGGAGACAGGCCTGGAACGAGCAGTACTTC.

The rearrangement joins TRBV13 to TRBJ2-1; 8 bases match TRBD2. The ends lost 2 bases at V and 2 bases at J; junction bases unmatched: 5. Germline CDR1 is PRHDT and CDR2 is FYEKMQ (reference sequence). The CDR3 loop spans 16 amino acids. CDR3 nucleotides: TGTGCCAGCAGCTTAACTCCCGGGGGGGCCTACAATGAGCAGTTCTTC. Translated: CASSLTPGGAYNEQFF.

The table lists this clone with many counts. The V call is TRBV4-2, the J call TRBJ2-5; D is perhaps TRBD1 (5 bases). The CDR3 loop spans 13 amino acids. V gave up 5 bases and J gave up 5 bases, with 12 bases separating them. The V gene's germline CDR1 is LGHNA and CDR2 YNFKEQ. CDR3 protein: CASSRGMSETQYF. In DNA form, the CDR3 reads TGTGCCAGCAGCAGGGGTATGTCTGAGACCCAGTACTTC.

Written as DNA, the CDR3 is TGTGCCAGCAGCTCCCTTAGGGGGACTGAAGCTTTCTTT. Protein product: CASSSLRGTEAFF. V is TRBV7-3 and J is TRBJ1-1, with a tentative D call TRBD1 (6 bases). The germline gives CDR1 SGHTA, CDR2 FQGTGA. V gave up 4 bases and J gave up 5 bases, with 11 bases separating them. The CDR3 is 13 residues long.

This clone has a count of ten or more. This chain connects TRBV7-2 to TRBJ2-3; 16 bases fit TRBD2. Germline V lookup: CDR1 SGHTA, CDR2 FQGNSA. The CDR3 totals 19 residues. The ends lost 4 bases at V and 0 bases at J; junction bases unmatched: 7. In nucleotides, the CDR3 is TGTGCCAGCAGCTCGCCGGGACTAGCGGGGGGGTTGAGCACAGATACGCAGTATTTT. Its protein product is CASSSPGLAGGLSTDTQYF.

This clone was seen repeatedly, ten times or more. V and J are TRBV19 and TRBJ2-1; 10 nucleotides line up with TRBD1. J lost 8 bases, V lost 1 base, and 17 bases had no gene match. CDR3 length equals 19 residues. The germline V gene has CDR1 LNHDA and CDR2 SQIVND (reference sequence). CDR3 residues: CASSIGPRQGASWVHEQFF. The CDR3 DNA reads as TGTGCCAGTAGTATAGGGCCGAGACAGGGGGCTTCTTGGGTGCATGAGCAGTTCTTC.

The sample holds many counts of this clone. The CDR3 protein is CASSSLAGGHSYNEQFF. The DNA for the CDR3 is TGTGCCAGCAGCTCCTTAGCCGGGGGGCACTCCTACAATGAGCAGTTCTTC. The chain has TRBV5-6 and TRBJ2-1, with a possible D match to TRBD2 (7 bases). V gave up 3 bases and J gave up 0 bases, with 16 bases separating them. CDR3 size: 17 residues. The V gene's germline CDR1 is SGHDT and CDR2 YYEEEE.

In its sample, this clone was seen many times. The genes are TRBV7-2 and TRBJ2-7; TRBD2 might be the D (5 bases). Germline V gene data show CDR1 as SGHTA and CDR2 as FQGNSA. The V gene lost 5 bases and the J gene lost 4 bases, with 9 bases spanning the gap. The CDR3 loop spans 12 amino acids. The chain's CDR3 is CASSATGYEQYF. The DNA for the CDR3 is TGTGCCAGCAGCGCTACGGGGTACGAGCAGTACTTC.

This clone occurred many times. CDR3 protein: CASSLGGHMNTEAFF. The CDR3 DNA follows: TGCGCCAGCAGCCTAGGGGGACACATGAACACTGAAGCTTTCTTT. The chain employs TRBV5-1 and TRBJ1-1; D might be TRBD1 (6 bases). This CDR3 is built from 15 residues. The V gene's germline CDR1 is SGHRS and CDR2 YFSETQ. The V end lost 4 bases, the J end lost 0 bases, and 13 bases lay between the germline ends.

The sample holds many counts of this clone. The chain employs TRBV6-2 or TRBV6-3 and TRBJ1-1; D is unclear. The CDR3 spans 14 residues. V dropped 5 bases and J dropped 6 bases, with 16 bases sitting between them. Germline values: CDR1 MNHEY, CDR2 SVGEGT. CDR3 in amino acids: CASSPSGKRAEAFF. The CDR3 region has the DNA TGTGCCAGCAGTCCTTCGGGGAAAAGGGCTGAAGCTTTCTTT.

This clone was seen a few times. The chain carries TRBV7-6 and TRBJ2-3; tentatively, D is TRBD2 (5 bases). Trimming left V 0 bases short and J 6 bases short, with 10 bases between. The CDR3 contains 14 residues. Germline values: CDR1 SGHVS, CDR2 FNYEAQ. Written as DNA, the CDR3 is TGTGCCAGCAGCTTAGCGCGTCCGGGGGATACGCAGTATTTT. Protein sequence: CASSLARPGDTQYF.